This TCR beta chain is from a study of graft-versus-host responses after intestinal transplantation. Note on this clone: What it binds is unknown.

The V end lost 1 base, the J end lost 8 bases, and 14 bases lay between the germline ends. This CDR3 contains 14 residues. From germline, CDR1 is MNHEY and CDR2 SMNVEV (reference sequence). The assay was immunoSEQ multiplex PCR, and TCRdb's table has in-frame clones only and misses some. The sample has almost 85,000 clones, roughly 91% seen once; the top ten hold 0.1%. The chain couples TRBV27 to TRBJ1-2, with D perhaps TRBD1 (5 bases). The sequencing here drew on unstimulated CD4+ T cells sorted from spleen or lymph node cells, taken before intestinal transplant. The TCR sequence derives from a human donor who received an intestinal transplant. In nucleotides, the CDR3 is TGTGCCAGCAGTTTATTTGGAGGGGCGGGCGGCTACACCTTC. Amino acids: CASSLFGGAGGYTF.